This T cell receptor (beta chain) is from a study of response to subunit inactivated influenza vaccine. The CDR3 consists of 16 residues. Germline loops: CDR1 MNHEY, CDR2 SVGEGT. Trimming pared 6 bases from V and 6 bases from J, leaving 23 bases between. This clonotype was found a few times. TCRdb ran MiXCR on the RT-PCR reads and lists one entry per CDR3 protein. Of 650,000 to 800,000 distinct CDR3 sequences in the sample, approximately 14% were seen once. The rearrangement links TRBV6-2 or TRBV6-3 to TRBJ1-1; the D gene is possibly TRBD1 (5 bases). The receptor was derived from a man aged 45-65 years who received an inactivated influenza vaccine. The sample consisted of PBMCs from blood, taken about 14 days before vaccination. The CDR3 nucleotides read TGTGCCAGCAGCCCAGGGCCTCCATCCCTTCTCCCTGAAGCTTTCTTT. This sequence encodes CASSPGPPSLLPEAFF.